This entry features one T cell receptor (beta chain) sequence. J gave up 4 bases and V 7 bases, and 18 bases lay outside the gene matches. The CDR3 totals 17 residues. In germline, CDR1 is SNHLY, CDR2 FYNNEI. These data are taken from a study of blood T cell repertoires in COVID-19. Seattle patients were enrolled while actively infected and followed longitudinally. Methods used by the authors: Using reference gene primer amplification, nucleated cell counts were estimated. Clones were read by immunoSEQ multiplex PCR, and TCRdb kept only the in-frame ones, dropping some. The V and J calls and clone size come from that table; D and trimming were worked out from the DNA. The sample has 150,000 to 200,000 clones; over 75% are singletons.

The sample taken for sequencing was peripheral blood. V gene TRBV2 combines with J gene TRBJ1-1; 7 nucleotides match TRBD1. The clonotype comes from a person aged 65 to 79 with COVID-19, enrolled during active disease. Written as DNA, the CDR3 is TGTGCCAGCATCACCAAGGGGGCAGCCTATGTTAGCACTGAAGCTTTCTTT. This codes for CASITKGAAYVSTEAFF.